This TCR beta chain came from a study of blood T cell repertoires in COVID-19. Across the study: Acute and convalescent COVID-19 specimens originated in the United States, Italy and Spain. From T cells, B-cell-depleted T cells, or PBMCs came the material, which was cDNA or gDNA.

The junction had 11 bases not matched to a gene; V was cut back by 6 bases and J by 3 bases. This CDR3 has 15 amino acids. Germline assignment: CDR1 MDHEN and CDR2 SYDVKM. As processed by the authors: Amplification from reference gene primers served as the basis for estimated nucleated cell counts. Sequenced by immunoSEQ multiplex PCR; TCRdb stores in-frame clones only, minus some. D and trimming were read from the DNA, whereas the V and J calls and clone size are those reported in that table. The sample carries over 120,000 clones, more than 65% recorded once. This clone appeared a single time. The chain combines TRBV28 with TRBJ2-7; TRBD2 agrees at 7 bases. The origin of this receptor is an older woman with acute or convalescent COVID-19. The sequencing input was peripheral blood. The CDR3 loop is CASRTTSNFNYEQYF. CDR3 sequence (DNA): TGTGCCAGCAGGACGACTAGCAACTTTAACTACGAGCAGTACTTC.